This T cell receptor (beta chain) is drawn from a study of shared clonotypes between healthy human individuals. On this clone: The antigen remains undetermined.

The repertoire was sequenced with immunoSEQ multiplex PCR; TCRdb's copy has only in-frame clones and lacks some. This repertoire shows over a million clones, under 80% found once; its top ten account for approximately 1.5%. General study results and limits: Clonotype sharing among the donors was expected to vary with sequencing depth. Clonotypes not shared had lower generation probabilities than those common to all four donors.

The length of the CDR3 is 13 residues. The V gene's germline CDR1 is SGHRS and CDR2 YFSETQ. Losses at the gene ends were 4 bases for V and 3 bases for J; bases not matched to a gene: 2. The genes are TRBV5-1 and TRBJ2-7, with TRBD2 identical over 9 bases. This TCR was recovered from a young man in good health. Sequences were obtained from memory CD4+ T cells sorted from blood. Subset described: CD45RA-negative fraction. CDR3 sequence (DNA): TGCGCCAGCAGCGTGACTAGCGGCTACGAGCAGTACTTC. Its translation is CASSVTSGYEQYF. The full variable domain, rest sourced from reference TRBV5-1 and TRBJ2-7, is KAGVTQTPRYLIKTRGQQVTLSCSPISGHRSVSWYQQTPGQGLQFLFEYFSETQRNKGNFPGRFSGRQFSNSRSEMNVSTLELGDSALYLCASSVTSGYEQYFGPGTRLTVT.